This T cell receptor beta chain derives from a study of cytomegalovirus exposure and HLA in healthy donors. Study results and limitations: Analysis performed later showed TCR beta chains linked to HLA being more clonally expanded than equally common others. Later analysis associated a missense DCLRE1C variant with TCR beta V- and J-gene trimming.

This CDR3 is 14 amino acids long. Germline assignment: CDR1 LNHDA and CDR2 SQIVND (reference sequence). Trimming removed 10 bases from V and 3 bases from J; junction bases left unmatched: 11. The PCR employed 60 Vbeta primers together with 13 Jbeta primers. Here immunoSEQ multiplex PCR was the method, and the copy in TCRdb shows in-frame clones only, minus some. The repertoire holds roughly 140,000 clones, roughly 62% seen once, with about 4.5% in the top ten. Concerning this clone itself: Its matching antigen is unknown.

This TCR derives from a man aged 55-75 years in good health and CMV-seronegative. The specimen was PBMCs. The chain is built from TRBV19 and TRBJ2-7, with 8 bases that match TRBD1. The CDR3 bases are TGTGCCACTCAGGACCGGGACAGGATCTACGAGCAGTACTTC. Translation: CATQDRDRIYEQYF.